One and the same sample provided the 23 T cell receptor beta chains below, sequenced in a study of T-cell memory formation after mild COVID-19. TCRdb called the 5' RACE reads again in MiXCR, with one record for every CDR3 protein. The table has 400,000 to 450,000 distinct CDR3 sequences, under 20% seen once. The sample taken for sequencing was PBMCs or a T cell subset sorted from them (not recorded which). The receptor source for this set is a man aged 18 to 30 who had mild COVID-19 (a few samples of this study predate the infection). Cell type and time point are not known.

This sequence joins TRBV18 and TRBJ1-1, with a tentative D call TRBD1 (6 bases). The CDR3 runs to 15 residues. V was shortened by 4 bases and J by 2 bases, with 14 bases between the two germline ends. Germline loops: CDR1 KGHSH, CDR2 LQKENI. Here the CDR3 reads CASSRVQGHNTEAFF. CDR3 nucleotide sequence: TGTGCCAGCTCACGGGTCCAGGGACACAACACTGAAGCTTTCTTT. Variable domain in full (rest from reference TRBV18 and TRBJ1-1): NAGVMQNPRHLVRRRGQEARLRCSPMKGHSHVYWYRQLPEEGLKFMVYLQKENIIDESGMPKERFSAEFPKEGPSILRIQQVVRGDSAAYFCASSRVQGHNTEAFFGQGTRLTVV.

The genes are TRBV12-3 or TRBV12-4 and TRBJ1-2, with 8 bases that match TRBD1. V lost 6 bases, J lost 2 bases, and 5 bases stayed unmatched. This CDR3 region has 14 residues. The chain's CDR3 is CASRKGQENYGYTF. The DNA of the CDR3 is TGTGCCAGCAGGAAGGGACAGGAGAACTATGGCTACACCTTC.

V usage is TRBV7-6 and J usage is TRBJ2-7; the match to TRBD1 covers 8 bases. The CDR3 loop spans 13 amino acids. J lost 3 bases, V lost 5 bases, and 3 bases had no gene match. Germline values: CDR1 SGHVS, CDR2 FNYEAQ. The CDR3 loop reads CASSVGTGYEQYF. In DNA form, the CDR3 reads TGTGCCAGCAGCGTGGGGACAGGCTACGAGCAGTACTTC.

This clonotype has a handful of counts. The chain combines TRBV6-1 with TRBJ2-7, with a possible D match to TRBD2 (5 bases). Between the trimmed V and J ends, which lost 7 bases and 4 bases, there was a span of 17 bases. This CDR3 has 14 residues. Per germline, CDR1 MNHNS and CDR2 SASEGT. CDR3 sequence reads: CASIETRTVYEQYF. The CDR3 DNA follows: TGTGCCAGCATCGAAACTAGGACGGTTTACGAGCAGTACTTC.

This clonotype was detected a few times. The chain carries TRBV12-3 or TRBV12-4 and TRBJ2-1; a possible D gene is TRBD1 (6 bases). V lost 0 bases to trimming and J lost 0 bases, with 9 bases between them. This CDR3 has 16 amino acids. CDR3: CASSLAGQSSYNEQFF. Here the CDR3 DNA reads TGTGCCAGCAGTTTAGCGGGACAAAGCTCCTACAATGAGCAGTTCTTC.

This clonotype has just a few counts. This sequence joins TRBV29-1 and TRBJ1-1; the D is unclear. The V gene's germline CDR1 is SQVTM and CDR2 ANQGSEA. The V end was cut by 3 bases, the J end by 0 bases, with 11 bases between. The CDR3 contains 14 residues. The CDR3 sequence is CSVDVDGLNTEAFF. The CDR3, as DNA: TGCAGCGTTGACGTGGACGGATTGAACACTGAAGCTTTCTTT.

V is TRBV5-5 and J is TRBJ2-3; unclear D gene. The V gene's germline CDR1 is SGHKS and CDR2 YYEKEE (reference sequence). The ends were cut back, 1 base at V and 8 bases at J, with 17 bases in the middle. The CDR3 runs 15 residues. The CDR3 protein is CASSLWVSPLGTQYF. The CDR3 coding sequence is TGTGCCAGCAGCTTGTGGGTCTCACCCCTAGGTACGCAGTATTTT.

This clonotype was counted only a few times. V is TRBV7-9 and J is TRBJ1-4, with no clear D. The CDR3 spans 11 residues. CDR1 and CDR2 from the germline V gene are SEHNR and FQNEAQ (reference sequence). V was cut by 5 bases and J by 12 bases, with 10 bases left in between. CDR3: CASSPRDELFF. In nucleotides, the CDR3 is TGTGCCAGCAGCCCCCGTGACGAACTGTTTTTT.

The rearrangement links TRBV6-1 to TRBJ2-5; TRBD2 might be the D (6 bases). Germline V gene lookup returns CDR1 MNHNS and CDR2 SASEGT. CDR3 length equals 15 residues. V was clipped by 5 bases and J by 0 bases, with 13 bases between them. The CDR3 sequence: CASSTGSANQETQYF. The CDR3 bases are TGTGCCAGCAGTACCGGGAGCGCCAACCAAGAGACCCAGTACTTC.

The chain joins TRBV7-2 to TRBJ2-7; TRBD1 might be the D (7 bases). CDR1 is SGHTA and CDR2 is FQGNSA in the germline V gene. V was pared by 1 base and J by 3 bases, with 10 bases between. The CDR3 has 14 residues. CDR3 DNA: TGTGCCAGCAGCTTAGAGCAGGGGGGCTACGAGCAGTACGTC. The encoded protein is CASSLEQGGYEQYV.

In this sample, this clonotype turned up many times. The CDR3 nucleotides are TGCGCCAGCAGCCAATCGCAGGGTAACTATGGCTACACCTTC. This sequence encodes CASSQSQGNYGYTF. V and J are TRBV4-1 and TRBJ1-2; the D gene is possibly TRBD1 (5 bases). CDR3 length equals 14 residues. The germline CDR1 and CDR2 sequences are MGHRA and YSYEKL. V was cut by 2 bases and J by 1 base, with 8 bases left in between.

On this clonotype itself: One base away lies a much larger clone, so this may be a sequencing read error. The chain uses TRBV20-1 and TRBJ1-2, with D tentatively TRBD1 (6 bases). Per germline, CDR1 DFQATT and CDR2 SNEGSKA (reference sequence). Trimming removed 0 bases at V and 2 bases at J, with 13 bases between. The length of the CDR3 is 15 residues. The CDR3 loop reads CSARDGDMGNYGYTF. CDR3 bases: TGCAGTGCTAGAGATGGGGACATGGGAAACTATGGCTACACCTTC.

The chain combines TRBV5-6 with TRBJ1-2; D is perhaps TRBD1 (6 bases). The CDR3 is made up of 13 amino acids. Between the trimmed V and J ends, which lost 4 bases and 7 bases, there was a span of 14 bases. Germline assignment: CDR1 SGHDT and CDR2 YYEEEE. CDR3 sequence (DNA): TGTGCCAGCAGCACGGGGGCGGGGGGTGGCTACACCTTC. Translating it yields CASSTGAGGGYTF.

This clonotype was detected only a few times. The CDR3 spells CASSLEGVEGWDTQYF. As DNA, the CDR3 is TGCGCCAGCAGCTTGGAAGGGGTAGAAGGGTGGGATACGCAGTATTTT. The chain is built from TRBV5-1 and TRBJ2-3; the D gene is possibly TRBD1 (5 bases). Germline values: CDR1 SGHRS, CDR2 YFSETQ. Trimming pared 0 bases from V and 6 bases from J, leaving 17 bases between. CDR3 length equals 16 residues.

This chain links TRBV9 with TRBJ2-3; 8 bases are shared with TRBD1. CDR1 and CDR2 from the germline V gene are SGDLS and YYNGEE. The CDR3 length is 15 residues. J was trimmed by 1 base and V by 4 bases; bases with no gene match: 5. CDR3 in amino acids: CASSWGTGRTDTQYF. The CDR3 bases are TGTGCCAGCAGCTGGGGGACAGGACGCACAGATACGCAGTATTTT. The full variable domain, in which reference TRBV9 and TRBJ2-3 provide the parts outside the CDR3, is DSGVTQTPKHLITATGQRVTLRCSPRSGDLSVYWYQQSLDQGLQFLIQYYNGEERAKGNILERFSAQQFPDLHSELNLSSLELGDSALYFCASSWGTGRTDTQYFGPGTRLTVL.

There are many counts of this clonotype. Here the CDR3 DNA reads TGCAGTGCTCCTTTTGAGGGACAGCCGGGGACCCAGTACTTC. Translated: CSAPFEGQPGTQYF. This rearrangement joins TRBV20-1 to TRBJ2-5; 7 positions match TRBD1. This CDR3 is 14 amino acids long. The germline V gene encodes CDR1 DFQATT and CDR2 SNEGSKA (reference sequence). After removal of 5 bases from V and 7 bases from J, the junction contained 13 bases not matched to a gene.

The chain recombines TRBV7-8 with TRBJ2-7; no firm D call. Trimming cost V 10 bases and J 7 bases, with 14 bases left between them. This CDR3 has 11 amino acids. Germline V gives CDR1 SGHVS, CDR2 FQNEAQ. In nucleotides, the CDR3 is TGTGCCACCGCTACTTGGCGGGAGCAGTACTTC. Translation gives CATATWREQYF.

The chain employs TRBV4-2 and TRBJ1-1; a possible D gene is TRBD1 (5 bases). V dropped 3 bases and J dropped 0 bases, with 23 bases sitting between them. Germline loops: CDR1 LGHNA, CDR2 YNFKEQ. The CDR3 has 19 residues. This CDR3 is CASSHAPGRVERMNTEAFF. CDR3 DNA sequence: TGTGCCAGCAGCCATGCCCCCGGCAGGGTGGAACGGATGAACACTGAAGCTTTCTTT.

This clonotype was detected many times. V gene TRBV6-6 combines with J gene TRBJ2-7; the match to TRBD1 covers 7 bases. J was trimmed by 6 bases and V by 2 bases; bases with no gene match: 13. The CDR3 contains 16 residues. Germline assignment: CDR1 MNHNY and CDR2 SVGAGI (reference sequence). This CDR3 is CASSYVPNKQGSEQYV. The DNA of the CDR3 is TGTGCCAGCAGTTACGTCCCGAATAAACAGGGGTCCGAGCAGTACGTC.

The rearrangement uses TRBV7-2 and TRBJ1-2; maybe TRBD1 (5 bases). With 6 bases removed from V and 7 bases from J, the gap between germline ends came to 18 bases. This CDR3 contains 14 residues. The germline V gene has CDR1 SGHTA and CDR2 FQGNSA. The CDR3 here is CASRTGGREGGYTF. CDR3 nucleotides: TGTGCCAGCAGAACCGGAGGCAGGGAGGGTGGCTACACCTTC.

This clonotype appeared a few times. The chain joins TRBV16 to TRBJ1-5; a possible D gene is TRBD1 (5 bases). The germline V and J ends were trimmed by 7 bases and 4 bases, with 14 bases remaining between them. CDR1 is KGHSY, CDR2 FQNENV, per germline. The CDR3 runs 14 residues. The CDR3 is CASIGGDGNQPQHF. CDR3 DNA: TGTGCCAGCATCGGAGGGGACGGTAATCAGCCCCAGCATTTT.

This clonotype has more than one count but fewer than ten. In DNA, the CDR3 is TGTGCCAGCAGCGAGGGACGGACCTCCTACGAGCAGTACTTC. This encodes CASSEGRTSYEQYF. The chain combines TRBV27 with TRBJ2-7; D possibly matches TRBD1 or TRBD2 (5 bases each). Looked up from germline, CDR1 is MNHEY and CDR2 is SMNVEV (reference sequence). The V end was cut by 6 bases, the J end by 0 bases, with 12 bases between. The CDR3 loop spans 14 amino acids.

This clonotype has only a few counts. This chain uses TRBV12-3 or TRBV12-4 with TRBJ2-3; D perhaps matches TRBD2 (5 bases). The V end was cut by 6 bases, the J end by 4 bases, with 14 bases between. The CDR3 runs to 14 residues. The CDR3 loop reads CASSPELAADTQYF. The DNA of the CDR3 is TGTGCCAGCAGCCCCGAGCTAGCCGCAGATACGCAGTATTTT.